One sample yielded the 26 T cell receptor beta chains listed below, sequenced in a study of OX40 agonist ivuxolimab in advanced cancers. Clones were sequenced by immunoSEQ multiplex PCR, and TCRdb holds only the in-frame ones, with some missing. This table holds under 30,000 clones, about 85% found once. The material was CD4+ or CD8+ T cells sorted from blood, obtained in a trial of the OX40 agonist ivuxolimab. These receptors all come from an adult with an advanced solid tumor such as melanoma, head and neck, liver or kidney cancer.

This rearrangement joins TRBV9 to TRBJ2-1; TRBD2 is a possible D gene (5 bases). Germline loops: CDR1 SGDLS, CDR2 YYNGEE. V dropped 4 bases and J dropped 3 bases, with 20 bases sitting between them. The CDR3 totals 17 residues. The CDR3 loop is CASSSLSRLSYYNEQFF. The DNA of the CDR3 is TGTGCCAGCAGCTCCCTCTCGAGACTAAGTTACTACAATGAGCAGTTCTTC.

This clone was detected only a few times. The rearrangement links TRBV2 to TRBJ1-1, with unresolved D. This CDR3 spans 11 amino acids. CDR1 is SNHLY and CDR2 is FYNNEI in the germline V gene. V was cut by 4 bases and J by 5 bases, with 5 bases left in between. The CDR3 DNA follows: TGTGCCAGCAGTGCGGGAACTGAAGCTTTCTTT. Translation: CASSAGTEAFF.

The chain couples TRBV4-1 to TRBJ1-1; D uncertain. The V gene lost 7 bases and the J gene lost 5 bases, with 20 bases spanning the gap. CDR3 length: 15 residues. In germline, CDR1 is MGHRA, CDR2 YSYEKL. As DNA, the CDR3 is TGCGCCAGCACTACAAGGGCCTCCGGAGGAACTGAAGCTTTCTTT. Its translation is CASTTRASGGTEAFF.

The chain employs TRBV5-1 and TRBJ1-1, with 7 positions matching TRBD1. The V gene's germline CDR1 is SGHRS and CDR2 YFSETQ. Germline trimming cut 4 bases from V and 7 bases from J; bases unmatched to any gene: 7. CDR3 length: 13 residues. CDR3 DNA sequence: TGCGCCAGCAGCAACGGACAGGCCAATGAAGCTTTCTTT. This sequence encodes CASSNGQANEAFF.

The chain combines TRBV6-1 with TRBJ2-2; 8 bases align to TRBD1. Per germline, CDR1 MNHNS and CDR2 SASEGT. V was clipped by 5 bases and J by 5 bases; unmatched bases: 10. This CDR3 contains 16 residues. The chain's CDR3 is CASSKDGQGWTGELFF. The CDR3 nucleotides read TGTGCCAGCAGTAAAGACGGACAGGGTTGGACCGGGGAGCTGTTTTTT.

The chain is built from TRBV6-5 and TRBJ2-2; 7 bases are a match to TRBD1. With V trimmed by 2 bases and J by 6 bases, 3 bases remained unmatched. Germline CDR1 MNHEY, CDR2 SVGAGI. The CDR3 is made up of 14 amino acids. DNA of the CDR3: TGTGCCAGCAGTTACAACAGGGGTTCCGGGGAGCTGTTTTTT. This sequence encodes CASSYNRGSGELFF.

A note on this clone: The sample has other DNA sequences that encode this CDR3 too. The gene calls are TRBV6-1 and TRBJ1-3; TRBD1 matches at 7 bases. CDR3 length: 14 amino acids. The J segment lost 1 base and the V segment lost 8 bases, leaving 5 bases of the junction unmatched. The germline CDR1 and CDR2 sequences are MNHNS and SASEGT. The CDR3 spells CASSDRASGNTIYF. CDR3 nucleotide sequence: TGTGCCAGCTCCGACAGGGCGTCTGGAAACACCATATATTTT.

This clone was counted a few times. V is TRBV15 and J is TRBJ1-5; D might be TRBD1 (6 bases). The CDR3 has 15 amino acids. Trimming took 1 base from V and 5 from J, leaving 12 bases between them. The germline V gene has CDR1 LNHNV and CDR2 YYDKDF (reference sequence). CDR3 nucleotides: TGTGCCACCAGCAGAGTTCACAGGGTCGATCAGCCCCAGCATTTT. Protein: CATSRVHRVDQPQHF.

CDR3 sequence reads: CASSYRGLGGYTF. In DNA form, the CDR3 reads TGTGCCAGCAGTTACAGGGGTTTGGGAGGCTACACCTTC. J is TRBJ1-2 and V is TRBV27; 7 bases agree with TRBD1. Looked up from germline, CDR1 is MNHEY and CDR2 is SMNVEV (reference sequence). Trimming cost V 4 bases and J 8 bases; bases outside gene matches: 7. This CDR3 has 13 residues.

This chain joins TRBV6-1 and TRBJ2-3; 8 bases fit TRBD1. Germline trimming cut 2 bases from V and 4 bases from J; bases unmatched to any gene: 11. CDR3 length: 17 amino acids. Germline V CDR1 and CDR2: MNHNS, SASEGT. The CDR3 sequence: CASSESLAGQVADTQYF. DNA of the CDR3: TGTGCCAGCAGTGAAAGTTTGGCGGGACAGGTCGCAGATACGCAGTATTTT.

J is TRBJ2-1 and V is TRBV27, with no clear D. V lost 0 bases and J lost 12, with 12 bases in between. CDR3 length equals 13 residues. Germline CDR1 is MNHEY and CDR2 is SMNVEV (reference sequence). CDR3 sequence (DNA): TGTGCCAGCAGTTTATCGGGTGGGGTGGGGCAGTTCTTC. Translation: CASSLSGGVGQFF.

This clone appeared once. The chain has TRBV5-1 and TRBJ1-1; D possibly corresponds to TRBD1 (5 bases). The germline V gene has CDR1 SGHRS and CDR2 YFSETQ. The CDR3 covers 16 residues. The ends were cut back, 0 bases at V and 0 bases at J, with 12 bases in the middle. Here the CDR3 DNA reads TGCGCCAGCAGCTTGGTTGGGACGGTTATGAACACTGAAGCTTTCTTT. Translated, it gives CASSLVGTVMNTEAFF.

J is TRBJ2-2 and V is TRBV5-6; tentatively, D is TRBD1 (6 bases). With 4 bases removed from V and 4 bases from J, the gap between germline ends came to 14 bases. This CDR3 region has 15 residues. CDR1 and CDR2 (germline): SGHDT, YYEEEE. CDR3 coding DNA: TGTGCCAGCAGCCCTGCCAGGGGTATCACCGGGGAGCTGTTTTTT. Encoded protein: CASSPARGITGELFF.

The chain is built from TRBV9 and TRBJ2-7; 8 nucleotides align to TRBD1. Germline V lookup: CDR1 SGDLS, CDR2 YYNGEE. Germline trimming cut 4 bases from V and 3 bases from J; bases unmatched to any gene: 6. The CDR3 covers 14 residues. The CDR3 nucleotides read TGTGCCAGCAGCCCTAGGACAGGGAACTACGAGCAGTACTTC. Its translation is CASSPRTGNYEQYF. The entire variable domain, with the rest obtained from reference TRBV9 and TRBJ2-7, is as follows: DSGVTQTPKHLITATGQRVTLRCSPRSGDLSVYWYQQSLDQGLQFLIQYYNGEERAKGNILERFSAQQFPDLHSELNLSSLELGDSALYFCASSPRTGNYEQYFGPGTRLTVT.

The V gene is TRBV5-6, the J gene TRBJ1-5; no firm D call. Germline lookup yields CDR1 SGHDT and CDR2 YYEEEE. This CDR3 is 13 amino acids long. Trimming removed 0 bases at V and 7 bases at J, with 8 bases between. Here the CDR3 DNA reads TGTGCCAGCAGCTTGGGCAGAGGGCAGCCCCAGCATTTT. Translation gives CASSLGRGQPQHF.

This clone was detected a few times. The sample has other DNA sequences that encode this CDR3 too. The V call is TRBV27, the J call TRBJ1-2, with no clear D. The CDR3 sequence is 12 residues long. The germline V and J ends were trimmed by 6 bases and 7 bases, with 12 bases remaining between them. Per germline, CDR1 MNHEY and CDR2 SMNVEV (reference sequence). This CDR3 is CASRRSSGGYTF. The CDR3, as DNA: TGTGCCAGCAGGAGAAGTAGTGGTGGCTACACCTTC.

The gene calls are TRBV6-6 and TRBJ1-1, with unresolved D. CDR1 is MNHNY and CDR2 is SVGAGI in the germline V gene (reference sequence). Trimming pared 6 bases from V and 5 bases from J, leaving 7 bases between. The CDR3 loop spans 11 amino acids. The CDR3 spells CASSRHTEAFF. Written as DNA, the CDR3 is TGTGCCAGCAGCCGGCATACTGAAGCTTTCTTT.

V is TRBV6-5 and J is TRBJ1-2; a possible D gene is TRBD1 (5 bases). Germline values: CDR1 MNHEY, CDR2 SVGAGI. The CDR3 sequence is 15 residues long. The V end lost 2 bases, the J end lost 4 bases, and 14 bases lay between the germline ends. In DNA, the CDR3 is TGTGCCAGCAGTTACGGAGGGGATGCGGCCTATGGCTACACCTTC. It codes for CASSYGGDAAYGYTF.

The V gene is TRBV4-3, the J gene TRBJ2-7, with TRBD1 matching over 9 bases. CDR1 LGHNA and CDR2 YSLEER come from the germline V gene. The J segment lost 6 bases and the V segment lost 4 bases, leaving 7 bases of the junction unmatched. The CDR3 has 14 amino acids. CDR3 protein: CASSPTTGGIEQYF. The CDR3 region has the DNA TGCGCCAGCAGCCCAACCACAGGGGGCATCGAGCAGTACTTC.

This chain uses TRBV13 with TRBJ2-5; D is perhaps TRBD2 (7 bases). The germline V gene encodes CDR1 PRHDT and CDR2 FYEKMQ (reference sequence). The ends were cut back, 0 bases at V and 5 bases at J, with 10 bases in the middle. The CDR3 sequence is 14 residues long. In DNA form, the CDR3 reads TGTGCCAGCAGCTTAGGAGGGGGGGAGGAGACCCAGTACTTC. Protein product: CASSLGGGEETQYF.

The gene calls are TRBV4-1 and TRBJ2-2, with D possibly matching TRBD2 (5 bases). Germline CDR1 and CDR2: MGHRA and YSYEKL. The CDR3 runs to 19 residues. V dropped 1 base and J dropped 1 base, with 19 bases sitting between them. The DNA for the CDR3 is TGCGCCAGCAGCCAAGTCGACCCTCCGGGCGAGGGGAACACCGGGGAGCTGTTTTTT. It is translated as CASSQVDPPGEGNTGELFF.

This chain connects TRBV6-5 to TRBJ1-1; maybe TRBD1 (5 bases). Germline V lookup: CDR1 MNHEY, CDR2 SVGAGI. The V gene lost 4 bases and the J gene lost 5 bases, with 14 bases spanning the gap. The CDR3 extends over 14 amino acids. The CDR3 region has the DNA TGTGCCAGCAGTTGGGAAACAGGAGGTACTGAAGCTTTCTTT. Translating it yields CASSWETGGTEAFF.

As DNA, the CDR3 is TGTGCCAGCAGCCTACTAGTAAGGGGCACAAGAGATACGCAGTATTTT. Encoded protein: CASSLLVRGTRDTQYF. The chain uses TRBV7-2 and TRBJ2-3; D tentatively fits TRBD1 or TRBD2 (5 bases each). V gave up 5 bases and J gave up 5 bases, with 20 bases separating them. The CDR3 covers 16 residues. Germline V gene sequence: CDR1 SGHTA, CDR2 FQGNSA. The variable domain in full, completed from reference TRBV7-2 and TRBJ2-3, reads GAGVSQSPSNKVTEKGKDVELRCDPISGHTALYWYRQSLGQGLEFLIYFQGNSAPDKSGLPSDRFSAERTGGSVSTLTIQRTQQEDSAVYLCASSLLVRGTRDTQYFGPGTRLTVL.

The chain links TRBV4-1 to TRBJ1-5; D is unclear. V gave up 2 bases and J gave up 2 bases, with 4 bases separating them. Germline CDR1 reads MGHRA; CDR2 reads YSYEKL. This CDR3 comprises 13 residues. CDR3 nucleotides: TGCGCCAGCAGCCAATCGGGCAATCAGCCCCAGCATTTT. Protein: CASSQSGNQPQHF.

The chain couples TRBV27 to TRBJ1-5, with D tentatively TRBD1 (6 bases). From germline, CDR1 is MNHEY and CDR2 SMNVEV (reference sequence). The ends were cut back, 6 bases at V and 3 bases at J, with 18 bases in the middle. The CDR3 contains 16 residues. The CDR3 spells CASSYGRTGFNQPQHF. The CDR3 nucleotides are TGTGCCAGCAGCTACGGGAGAACAGGGTTCAATCAGCCCCAGCATTTT.

This rearrangement joins TRBV4-1 to TRBJ1-5; D uncertain. This CDR3 has 15 amino acids. V lost 0 bases to trimming and J lost 2 bases, with 8 bases between them. The V gene's germline CDR1 is MGHRA and CDR2 YSYEKL. This chain's CDR3 is CASSQDSRGNQPQHF. For the CDR3, the DNA is TGCGCCAGCAGCCAAGACAGTAGGGGCAATCAGCCCCAGCATTTT.